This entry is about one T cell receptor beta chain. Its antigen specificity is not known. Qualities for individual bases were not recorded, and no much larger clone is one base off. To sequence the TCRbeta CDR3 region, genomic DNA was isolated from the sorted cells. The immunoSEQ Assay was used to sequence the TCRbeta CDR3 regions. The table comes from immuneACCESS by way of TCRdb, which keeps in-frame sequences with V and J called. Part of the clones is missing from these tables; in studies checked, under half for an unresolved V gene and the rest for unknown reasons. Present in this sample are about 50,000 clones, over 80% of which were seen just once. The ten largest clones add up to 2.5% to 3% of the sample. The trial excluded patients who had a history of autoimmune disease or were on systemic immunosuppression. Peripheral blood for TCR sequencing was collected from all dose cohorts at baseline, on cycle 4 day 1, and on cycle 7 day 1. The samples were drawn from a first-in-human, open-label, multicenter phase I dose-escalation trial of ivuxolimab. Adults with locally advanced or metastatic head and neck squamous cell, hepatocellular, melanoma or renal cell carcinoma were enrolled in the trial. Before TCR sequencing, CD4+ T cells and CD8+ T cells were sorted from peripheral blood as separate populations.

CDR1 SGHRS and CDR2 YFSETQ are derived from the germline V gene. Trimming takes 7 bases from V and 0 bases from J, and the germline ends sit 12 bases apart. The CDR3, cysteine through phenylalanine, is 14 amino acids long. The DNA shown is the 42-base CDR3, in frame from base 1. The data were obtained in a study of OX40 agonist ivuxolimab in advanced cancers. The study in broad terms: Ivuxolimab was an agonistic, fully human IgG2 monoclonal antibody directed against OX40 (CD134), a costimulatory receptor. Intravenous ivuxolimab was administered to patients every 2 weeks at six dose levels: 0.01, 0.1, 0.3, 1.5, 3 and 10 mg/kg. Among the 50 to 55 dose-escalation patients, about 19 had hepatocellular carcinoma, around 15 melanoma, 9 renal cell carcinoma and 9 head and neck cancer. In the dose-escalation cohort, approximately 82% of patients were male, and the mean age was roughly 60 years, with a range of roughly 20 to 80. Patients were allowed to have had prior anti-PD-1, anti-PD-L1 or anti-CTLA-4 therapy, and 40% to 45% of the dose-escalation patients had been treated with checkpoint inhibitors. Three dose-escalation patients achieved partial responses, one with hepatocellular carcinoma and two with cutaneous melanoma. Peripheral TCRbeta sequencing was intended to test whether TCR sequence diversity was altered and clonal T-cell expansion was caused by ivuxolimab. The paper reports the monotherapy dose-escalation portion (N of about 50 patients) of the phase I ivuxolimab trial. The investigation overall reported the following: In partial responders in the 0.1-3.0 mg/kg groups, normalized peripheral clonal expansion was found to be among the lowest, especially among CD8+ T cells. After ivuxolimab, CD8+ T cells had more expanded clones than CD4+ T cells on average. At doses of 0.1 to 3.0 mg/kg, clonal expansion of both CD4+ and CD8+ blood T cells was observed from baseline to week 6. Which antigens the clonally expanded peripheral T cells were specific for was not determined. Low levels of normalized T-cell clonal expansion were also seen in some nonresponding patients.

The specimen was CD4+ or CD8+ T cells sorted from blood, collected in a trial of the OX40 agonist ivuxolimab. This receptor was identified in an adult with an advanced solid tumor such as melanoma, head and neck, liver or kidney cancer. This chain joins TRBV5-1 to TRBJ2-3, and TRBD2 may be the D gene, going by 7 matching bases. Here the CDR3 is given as CASWRGPSTDTQYF. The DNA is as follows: TGCGCCAGCTGGCGGGGGCCGAGCACAGATACGCAGTATTTT.